The rows below give T cell receptor beta chains drawn from one sample of a study of T cells in Graves' hyperthyroidism and ophthalmopathy. TCRdb recomputed calls from the multiplex PCR reads with MiXCR, one row per CDR3 protein. The table has about 400,000 distinct CDR3 sequences, roughly an eighth seen once. The sequenced sample consisted of blood. These receptors were collected from a woman between 18 and 29 years old with Graves' hyperthyroidism. The CDR3 runs from the conserved cysteine through the conserved F or W. Each record gives: clone size, J gene, V gene, D gene, CDR3 DNA, CDR3 protein. The D gene is left open where the match is weak. Clone size is given for some rows only: seen once, a few or many times, or a class if the clone is expanded.

>many|TRBJ2-3|TRBV12-3/TRBV12-4|TRBD2
TGTGCCAGCAGGCAAGCGGGAAGCACAGATACGCAGTATTTT
CASRQAGSTDTQYF
>many|TRBJ2-1|TRBV20-1|TRBD1
TGCAGTGCTCCGACAGGGGCGTCCTACAATGAGCAGTTCTTC
CSAPTGASYNEQFF
>NA|TRBJ2-5|TRBV6-2/TRBV6-3|TRBD2
TGTGCCAGCAGCAAACCGGGACTAGAGGGGGAGACCCAGTACTTC
CASSKPGLEGETQYF
>NA|TRBJ2-1|TRBV9|NA
TGTGCCAGCAGCGGCGGGCCCAGCTTCTACAATGAGCAGTTCTTC
CASSGGPSFYNEQFF
>many|TRBJ2-6|TRBV7-3|NA
TGTGCCAGCAGCCCCTTAGCCGCTGGGGCCAACGTCCTGACTTTC
CASSPLAAGANVLTF
>many|TRBJ1-1|TRBV30|NA
TGTGCCTGGAGCAAGGGCCAGAACACTGAAGCTTTCTTT
CAWSKGQNTEAFF
>many|TRBJ2-5|TRBV10-3|TRBD2
TGTGCCATCAGTGTGAGCGGGGGGGCCTTACAAGAGACCCAGTACTTC
CAISVSGGALQETQYF
>many|TRBJ2-3|TRBV7-2|TRBD2
TGTGCCAGCAGCTTAGACGCGGGAGGTTCCACAGATACGCAGTATTTT
CASSLDAGGSTDTQYF
>many|TRBJ2-7|TRBV6-2/TRBV6-3|NA
TGTGCCAGCAGTTATCGTTGGCGGTCCGGGGACTACGAGCAGTACTTC
CASSYRWRSGDYEQYF
>many|TRBJ2-7|TRBV7-2|NA
TGTGCCAGCAGCCTTCTGCTAGCTCACGAGCAGTACTTC
CASSLLLAHEQYF
>many|TRBJ2-7|TRBV12-3/TRBV12-4|TRBD2
TGTGCCAGCAGTATAGGATATAGCGGGGGACGCGACCCCAGGCAGTACTTC
CASSIGYSGGRDPRQYF
>many|TRBJ2-3|TRBV7-3|TRBD2
TGTGCCAGCAGTTCTACGGGGGGGGTGGCAGATACGCAGTATTTT
CASSSTGGVADTQYF
>few|TRBJ2-1|TRBV20-1|NA
TGCAATGCTACCACGGGGACTTTTCACAATGAGCAGTTCTTC
CNATTGTFHNEQFF
>NA|TRBJ2-2|TRBV20-1|NA
TGCAGTGCTAGAGATGGACAGAAGTACACCGGGGAGCTGTTTTTT
CSARDGQKYTGELFF
>many|TRBJ1-4|TRBV2|NA
TGTGCCAGCAGTGGACAGGCTTTAACTAATGAAAAACTGTTTTTT
CASSGQALTNEKLFF
>many|TRBJ1-2|TRBV2|TRBD1
TGTGCCAGCAGGGGGGGACAGGGGGCGCACTATGGCTACACCTTC
CASRGGQGAHYGYTF
>many|TRBJ1-1|TRBV30|NA
TGTGCCTGGACGGGCTGGGAGGTCACTGAAGCTTTCTTT
CAWTGWEVTEAFF
>many|TRBJ2-3|TRBV7-9|NA
TGTGCCAGCAGCTCCCTGGCAGCCACAGATACGCAGTATTTT
CASSSLAATDTQYF
>many|TRBJ1-5|TRBV27|NA
TGTGCCAGCAGTTCCGGGGGGGGCAGTCAGCCCCAGCATTTT
CASSSGGGSQPQHF
>many|TRBJ1-5|TRBV6-2/TRBV6-3|TRBD1
TGTGCCAGCAGAAAACCCGGGACAGGTAGGACTAATCAGCCCCAGCATTTT
CASRKPGTGRTNQPQHF
>few|TRBJ2-6|TRBV25-1|NA
TGTGCCAGCAGTGAATTGGGATTCTCTGGGGCCAACGTCCTGACTTTC
CASSELGFSGANVLTF
>NA|TRBJ1-2|TRBV25-1|NA
TGTGGCAGCAGTGATGAGGGTCGGACTAACTATGGCTACACCTTC
CGSSDEGRTNYGYTF
>few|TRBJ2-7|TRBV19|TRBD2
TGTGCCAGTAGTCTCCTTACTAGCGGAAACTCCTACGAGCAGTACTTC
CASSLLTSGNSYEQYF
>many|TRBJ2-3|TRBV28|TRBD2
TGTGCCAGTACCCGGGACTACAACACAGATACGCAGTATTTT
CASTRDYNTDTQYF
>many|TRBJ2-1|TRBV27|TRBD2
TGTGCCAGCACCGCGGATCTAGCGGACTACAATGAGCAGTTCTTC
CASTADLADYNEQFF
>many|TRBJ1-2|TRBV28|NA
TGTGCCAGCAGTTTTGATGCAGCTTCCTATGGCTACACCTTC
CASSFDAASYGYTF
>few|TRBJ2-1|TRBV7-2|TRBD2
TGTGCCAGCAGCTTAGCCTGGCTAGCGGGAAACAATGAGCAGTTCTTC
CASSLAWLAGNNEQFF
>many|TRBJ1-5|TRBV4-1|TRBD1
TGCGCCAGCAGCCCAACGGACAGGGATAATCAGCCCCAGCATTTT
CASSPTDRDNQPQHF
>many|TRBJ2-3|TRBV7-2|TRBD2
TGTGCCAGCAGCGCCCAGACTAGCGGGATTCGTACAGATACGCAGTATTTT
CASSAQTSGIRTDTQYF
>NA|TRBJ1-6|TRBV25-1|NA
TGTGCCAGCAGTGTGCAGGGAGGCTCCTATAATTCACCCCTCCACTTT
CASSVQGGSYNSPLHF
>many|TRBJ2-3|TRBV24-1|TRBD1
TGTGCCACCAGTGATCCCGGACAGGGGAGCGTAACAGATACGCAGTATTTT
CATSDPGQGSVTDTQYF
>NA|TRBJ2-7|TRBV6-1|TRBD1
TGTGCCAGCATATTCCGGGACAGGGGGTACGAGCAGTACTTC
CASIFRDRGYEQYF
>few|TRBJ1-6|TRBV5-1|NA
TGCGCCAGCAGCTTGGTCCCGGGTCTAGGGAATTCACCCCTCCACTTT
CASSLVPGLGNSPLHF
>NA|TRBJ1-2|TRBV20-1|NA
TGCAGTGCTAGAGATTCCGGGGACACTAACTATGGCTACACCTTC
CSARDSGDTNYGYTF
>many|TRBJ2-5|TRBV7-2|NA
TGTGCCAGCAGCTTTTCCTCGGAGACCCAGTACTTC
CASSFSSETQYF
>many|TRBJ2-3|TRBV2|TRBD2
TGTGCCAGCAGTGGACTAGCGGGGCCGCTCACAGATACGCAGTATTTT
CASSGLAGPLTDTQYF
>many|TRBJ2-1|TRBV18|TRBD1
TGTGCCAGCTCACCCGGGACAGGGTTCGAGCAGTTCTTC
CASSPGTGFEQFF
>many|TRBJ2-3|TRBV7-3|NA
TGTGCCAGCAGCTTAAACGGGAACACAGATACGCAGTATTTT
CASSLNGNTDTQYF
>NA|TRBJ1-6|TRBV2|TRBD1
TGTGCCAGCAGTGAAAGAGGGGGACAGGGGACATCCCTCCACTTT
CASSERGGQGTSLHF
>many|TRBJ2-3|TRBV12-3/TRBV12-4|TRBD2
TGTGCCAGCAGTTTAGGGAGTGGGGGGGCAGATACGCAGTATTTT
CASSLGSGGADTQYF
>many|TRBJ1-2|TRBV28|TRBD1
TGTGCCAGCAGTTTAATGGCAGGGGGCTCCAACTATGGCTACACCTTC
CASSLMAGGSNYGYTF
>many|TRBJ1-1|TRBV18|NA
TGTGCCAGCTCGCTCGTGGGAACGGGGGACACTGAAGCTTTCTTT
CASSLVGTGDTEAFF
>NA|TRBJ2-2|TRBV4-1|TRBD2
TGCGCCAGCAGCCGGCAACTAGCGGGGGCGAACACCGGGGAGCTGTTTTTT
CASSRQLAGANTGELFF
>many|TRBJ2-3|TRBV6-1|NA
TGTGCCAGCATTTCCGCAGGGCCATCCACAGATACGCAGTATTTT
CASISAGPSTDTQYF
>few|TRBJ1-2|TRBV16|NA
TGTGCCAGCAGCCCTTCCACGACAGGATATGGCTACACCTTC
CASSPSTTGYGYTF
>many|TRBJ2-1|TRBV20-1|TRBD2
TGCAGTGCTAGAGATGCAGGAGGACTAGCGGGAGAGGGAGAGCAGTTCTTC
CSARDAGGLAGEGEQFF
>many|TRBJ1-6|TRBV7-9|NA
TGTGCCAGCAGCTTAGCCGGAATCGGATCACCCCTCCACTTT
CASSLAGIGSPLHF
>few|TRBJ1-2|TRBV7-9|NA
TGTGCCAGCAGCTTAGTAGGTTCGCAGGATGGCTACACCTTC
CASSLVGSQDGYTF